Listed below are T cell receptor beta chains from one sample, sequenced in a study of cytomegalovirus exposure and HLA in healthy donors. This table comes from immunoSEQ multiplex PCR, and its TCRdb copy is limited to in-frame clones, with some not included. The repertoire has under 140,000 clones, about four fifths of them found once; the top ten carry over 2.5%. Sequenced sample: PBMCs. The receptors derive from a woman aged 60-70 years in good health and CMV-seropositive. The conserved cysteine and the conserved F or W are not part of the CDR3 here. D genes are given only for firm matches. A row's size may be missing; if present it is once, few, many or a size class.

d_gene	v_gene	j_gene	abundance	CDR3aa
TRBD2	TRBV6-5	-	-	ASSYSGTSGNEQY
-	TRBV18	TRBJ2-7	-	ASSPPGHYEQY
TRBD2	TRBV4-2	TRBJ2-7	few	ASSQPGLAGSSYEQY
TRBD2	TRBV7-2	TRBJ2-7	-	ASSSSGGGPYEQY
TRBD1	TRBV6-5	TRBJ2-7	-	ASSLRGRREQY
-	TRBV5-1	TRBJ2-7	-	ASSTTLSNYEQY
-	TRBV27	TRBJ2-7	-	ASSNRGGSYEQY
TRBD2	TRBV19	TRBJ2-4	few	ASRGGLAGRRSKNIQY
-	TRBV15	TRBJ2-1	-	ATSRGLGPPKDEQF
-	TRBV6-1	TRBJ1-5	-	ASSEALDTRNQPQH
-	TRBV27	TRBJ2-5	-	ASSPHRKTGTQY
-	TRBV10-3	TRBJ1-5	few	AISEGGRESQPQH
TRBD1	TRBV4-2	TRBJ2-6	-	ASSRYRDSNSGANVLT
TRBD2	TRBV5-1	TRBJ2-5	-	ASSLSLAGLRETQY
-	TRBV28	TRBJ2-7	once	ASSFPHLYEQY
-	TRBV5-1	TRBJ2-5	once	ASSLGGEETQY
TRBD2	TRBV9	TRBJ2-7	-	ASSVAAGGDPEQY
TRBD1	TRBV19	TRBJ2-7	-	ASSKAGTGTHEQY
-	TRBV6-4	TRBJ2-1	few	ASSVEAISYNEQF
-	TRBV9	TRBJ2-7	-	ASNDNRAYEQY
TRBD2	TRBV5-1	TRBJ2-1	-	ASGRRAGGSYNEQF
-	TRBV7-9	TRBJ1-1	-	SSSLRRDYTEAF
TRBD2	TRBV5-1	TRBJ2-7	-	ASSLESGRAEQY
-	TRBV6-5	TRBJ2-7	few	ASSYSSGTIEQY
-	TRBV28	TRBJ1-4	-	ASSLTGATSGEKLF
TRBD2	TRBV19	TRBJ2-1	-	ASSIAGTSERNEQF
-	TRBV28	TRBJ2-3	-	ASSLEPGYISAEDTQY
-	TRBV7-6	TRBJ2-1	-	ASSRSSNEQF
-	TRBV13	TRBJ2-7	-	ASSLGRGRYNEQY
-	TRBV7-9	TRBJ2-7	-	ASSPYGLSPYEQY
-	TRBV6-1	TRBJ2-1	-	ASSVGSWSYNEQF
-	TRBV10-3	TRBJ1-1	-	AISEDRREGAF
TRBD2	TRBV15	TRBJ2-2	-	ATSDVGLAGGELF
TRBD2	TRBV5-4	TRBJ2-1	-	ASSFGRAGGNEQF
TRBD2	TRBV10-3	TRBJ2-3	-	AISDRTSGRGVDTQY
TRBD1	TRBV28	TRBJ1-1	-	ASNEQGTGTEAF
-	TRBV27	TRBJ2-7	-	ASSLAPRGYEQY
-	TRBV18	TRBJ1-2	once	ASVGQPEEGYT
-	TRBV11-3	TRBJ2-3	once	ASSLGTGGPDTDTQY
-	TRBV11-2	TRBJ2-1	-	ASSLDRGSYNEQF
-	TRBV25-1	TRBJ1-5	-	ASSGTVDGQPQH
TRBD1	TRBV6-1	TRBJ2-5	-	ASTRGQLETQY
TRBD2	TRBV9	TRBJ2-1	-	ASSARTSPGLAGSNEQF
-	TRBV19	TRBJ1-4	-	ASSINVRKLF
-	TRBV19	TRBJ1-3	-	ASSMQSSGNTIY
TRBD1	TRBV19	TRBJ2-2	-	ASTGTGETGELF
TRBD2	TRBV7-9	TRBJ2-5	once	ASSPKGLAGGPPQETQY
-	TRBV21-1	TRBJ1-1	-	GPPGTIFFKHRNTEAF
TRBD2	TRBV7-3	TRBJ2-3	-	ASSLRERGTDTQY
-	TRBV6-5	TRBJ2-2	once	ASGSPGWTGELF
-	TRBV19	TRBJ1-6	-	ASSTHSRTTGFNSPLH
TRBD2	TRBV6-6	TRBJ2-7	-	ASSYSGTSGGVGY
TRBD2	TRBV27	TRBJ2-1	-	ASSQLAGGPGEQF
TRBD2	TRBV9	TRBJ2-1	-	ASSGRAGGRVGGEQF
-	TRBV7-8	TRBJ2-1	-	ASSQLGGTYNEQF
-	TRBV27	TRBJ1-2	once	ASSPLRGLVDYGYT
-	TRBV2	TRBJ2-1	-	ASSERAGWQF
-	TRBV5-8	TRBJ1-2	-	ASSFYQGFDT
TRBD2	TRBV7-2	TRBJ2-7	-	ASSLTSGSSSSYEQY